This TCR beta chain originates from a study of PD-1 blockade in mismatch repair-deficient tumors (dated by TCRdb to the late 2010s). Broadly, across the study: Between late 2013 and 2016, the trial enrolled 86 consecutive patients with 11 to 12 types of mismatch repair-deficient cancer, all of whom had received prior treatment and were progressing. Tumor-associated T cell clones in the peripheral blood of patients responding to PD-1 blockade were tracked using deep sequencing of TCR CDR3 regions. On the study overall, not on this receptor specifically: Rapid expansion after pembrolizumab followed by contraction, generally before radiologic responses, was shown by tumor-resident clones, which were often undetectable in blood before treatment.

A remark on this clone: What antigen it recognizes has not been identified. Qualities for individual bases were not recorded, and no much larger clone is one base off.

The method was the immunoSEQ multiplex PCR assay. As stored in TCRdb, this immuneACCESS dataset retains in-frame rearrangements with V and J assigned. A fraction of the clones does not appear; measured against another copy, unresolved V genes explain less than half of the discrepancy, and the remainder lacks a known reason. This sample has around 130,000 clones in its table, and roughly 86% of those were observed once. The top ten clones comprise approximately 12% of the sample. For every enrolled patient, mismatch repair deficiency was confirmed by either polymerase chain reaction or immunohistochemistry. TCR sequencing was carried out for three patients who responded to pembrolizumab therapy. The phase II trial prospectively tested pembrolizumab PD-1 blockade in advanced mismatch repair-deficient cancers regardless of tissue of origin. Serial peripheral blood T cell samples were collected before and at multiple times after starting PD-1 blockade. Blood sampling times were reported as weeks after the first pembrolizumab dose.

Reading from cysteine to phenylalanine, the CDR3 counts 16 amino acids. This entry keeps only the CDR3 DNA: 48 bases, framed from base 1. The germline V end is reduced by 4 bases and the J end by 5 bases; junction bases left unmatched: 5. Reading the germline V gene gives CDR1 SGHTS and CDR2 YDEGEE. The sample in question was peripheral blood, obtained about 17 months after starting pembrolizumab. Here the chain combines TRBV5-8 and TRBJ2-1; TRBD2 agrees with 14 junctional bases. The sequence came from an adult with mismatch repair-deficient cancer. The CDR3 protein sequence reads: CASSRRGLAGDNEQFF. In nucleotides, the sequence is TGTGCCAGCAGCCGAAGGGGACTAGCGGGGGACAATGAGCAGTTCTTC.